These T cell receptor beta chains were read from a single sample in a study of T cell changes during pregnancy in multiple sclerosis. TCRdb's copy holds only in-frame clones and misses some; the assay was immunoSEQ multiplex PCR. Here the sample spans 90,000 to 100,000 clones, 92% being singletons. The sequencing here drew on peripheral blood, taken in the first trimester of pregnancy. These receptor sequences come from a female donor with multiple sclerosis, enrolled in a pregnancy study. Each CDR3 is given with its conserved first and last residue. Fields, in order: CDR3 length, D gene, V gene, J gene, clone size, CDR3 protein, CDR3 DNA. D genes are given only for firm matches. Clone size is not always given. Where it is, it says once, few, many or a class for expanded clones.

cdr3_length: 13
d_call: TRBD1
v_call: TRBV25-1
j_call: TRBJ2-7
clone_size: NA
cdr3_aa: CASTWTGAYEQYF
cdr3_nt: TGTGCCAGCACCTGGACAGGGGCCTACGAGCAGTACTTC

cdr3_length: 16
d_call: TRBD1
v_call: TRBV9
j_call: TRBJ2-7
clone_size: large
cdr3_aa: CASSVSKKTGPYEQYF
cdr3_nt: TGTGCCAGCAGCGTAAGCAAAAAGACAGGGCCCTACGAGCAGTACTTC

cdr3_length: 17
d_call: TRBD2
v_call: TRBV19
j_call: TRBJ2-1
clone_size: NA
cdr3_aa: CASSKLTSGRPMNEQFF
cdr3_nt: TGTGCCAGTAGTAAACTGACTAGCGGGAGGCCCATGAATGAGCAGTTCTTC

cdr3_length: 14
d_call: TRBD1
v_call: TRBV27
j_call: TRBJ2-1
clone_size: NA
cdr3_aa: CASSFQGAIDEQFF
cdr3_nt: TGTGCCAGCAGTTTCCAGGGGGCGATTGATGAGCAGTTCTTC

cdr3_length: 13
d_call: NA
v_call: TRBV2
j_call: TRBJ2-5
clone_size: NA
cdr3_aa: CASSAGTKETQYF
cdr3_nt: TGTGCCAGCAGTGCCGGGACAAAAGAGACCCAGTACTTC

cdr3_length: 13
d_call: NA
v_call: TRBV28
j_call: TRBJ2-3
clone_size: once
cdr3_aa: CASSSDSRDTQYF
cdr3_nt: TGTGCCAGCAGTTCTGACAGCCGAGATACGCAGTATTTT

cdr3_length: 13
d_call: NA
v_call: TRBV28
j_call: TRBJ2-7
clone_size: NA
cdr3_aa: CASTEVYSGEQYF
cdr3_nt: TGTGCCAGCACCGAGGTGTACTCTGGGGAGCAGTACTTC

cdr3_length: 15
d_call: TRBD1
v_call: TRBV6-5
j_call: TRBJ1-2
clone_size: NA
cdr3_aa: CASSPDRGSNYGYTF
cdr3_nt: TGTGCCAGCAGTCCAGACAGGGGTTCTAACTATGGCTACACCTTC

cdr3_length: 15
d_call: TRBD1
v_call: TRBV5-1
j_call: TRBJ2-3
clone_size: NA
cdr3_aa: CASSATDRVADTQYF
cdr3_nt: TGCGCCAGCAGCGCAACCGACAGGGTCGCAGATACGCAGTATTTT

cdr3_length: 19
d_call: NA
v_call: TRBV4-2
j_call: TRBJ2-3
clone_size: NA
cdr3_aa: CASSQVVRLGSGAADTQYF
cdr3_nt: TGTGCCAGCAGCCAAGTGGTGCGATTGGGCTCAGGGGCCGCAGATACGCAGTATTTT

cdr3_length: 13
d_call: NA
v_call: TRBV18
j_call: TRBJ2-7
clone_size: NA
cdr3_aa: CASSPGGLQSGDF
cdr3_nt: TGTGCCAGCTCACCGGGGGGACTCCAGTCGGGGGACTTC

cdr3_length: 15
d_call: TRBD2
v_call: TRBV7-9
j_call: TRBJ2-5
clone_size: NA
cdr3_aa: CASSPGLAGGETQYF
cdr3_nt: TGTGCCAGCAGCCCTGGACTAGCGGGAGGAGAGACCCAGTACTTC

cdr3_length: 13
d_call: NA
v_call: TRBV30
j_call: TRBJ1-1
clone_size: NA
cdr3_aa: CAWSGTRGTEAFF
cdr3_nt: TGTGCCTGGAGTGGTACGCGGGGGACTGAAGCTTTCTTT

cdr3_length: 16
d_call: TRBD1
v_call: TRBV29-1
j_call: TRBJ1-2
clone_size: NA
cdr3_aa: CSVGRGTGKGIYGYTF
cdr3_nt: TGCAGCGTTGGAAGGGGGACAGGGAAAGGGATTTATGGCTACACCTTC

cdr3_length: 14
d_call: NA
v_call: TRBV14
j_call: TRBJ2-4
clone_size: NA
cdr3_aa: CASSQGSGKNIQYF
cdr3_nt: TGTGCCAGCAGCCAAGGATCCGGCAAAAACATTCAGTACTTC

cdr3_length: 16
d_call: NA
v_call: TRBV14
j_call: TRBJ2-7
clone_size: NA
cdr3_aa: CASSQWDRRRLDEQYF
cdr3_nt: TGTGCCAGCAGCCAATGGGATAGGAGGAGGTTGGACGAGCAATACTTC

cdr3_length: 13
d_call: TRBD1
v_call: TRBV19
j_call: TRBJ2-7
clone_size: NA
cdr3_aa: CASSRQGSYEQYF
cdr3_nt: TGTGCCAGTAGTCGACAGGGATCCTACGAGCAGTACTTC

cdr3_length: 15
d_call: NA
v_call: TRBV4-1
j_call: TRBJ2-1
clone_size: NA
cdr3_aa: CASTTTYTTSYEQFF
cdr3_nt: TGCGCCAGCACCACTACCTACACCACCTCCTATGAGCAGTTCTTC

cdr3_length: 14
d_call: TRBD1
v_call: TRBV7-9
j_call: TRBJ2-7
clone_size: NA
cdr3_aa: CASSLPGQGYEQYF
cdr3_nt: TGTGCCAGCAGCCTACCGGGACAGGGCTACGAGCAGTACTTC

cdr3_length: 12
d_call: TRBD1
v_call: TRBV19
j_call: TRBJ1-2
clone_size: few
cdr3_aa: CATSDRGYGYTF
cdr3_nt: TGTGCCACCAGCGACAGGGGCTATGGCTACACCTTC

cdr3_length: 11
d_call: NA
v_call: TRBV20-1
j_call: TRBJ2-4
clone_size: NA
cdr3_aa: CSAYDSNIQYF
cdr3_nt: TGCAGTGCTTACGACTCGAACATTCAGTACTTC

cdr3_length: 13
d_call: NA
v_call: TRBV7-9
j_call: TRBJ1-4
clone_size: NA
cdr3_aa: CASSRGANEKLFF
cdr3_nt: TGTGCCAGCAGTCGGGGGGCTAATGAAAAACTGTTTTTT

cdr3_length: 15
d_call: NA
v_call: TRBV9
j_call: TRBJ1-5
clone_size: NA
cdr3_aa: CASSVGGGLNQPQHF
cdr3_nt: TGTGCCAGCAGCGTAGGGGGAGGGTTGAATCAGCCCCAGCATTTT

cdr3_length: 14
d_call: NA
v_call: TRBV27
j_call: TRBJ2-7
clone_size: NA
cdr3_aa: CASSLTVGPYEQYF
cdr3_nt: TGTGCCAGCAGTTTGACAGTAGGCCCCTACGAGCAGTACTTC

cdr3_length: 16
d_call: TRBD1
v_call: TRBV4-1
j_call: TRBJ2-7
clone_size: NA
cdr3_aa: CASSRSGQGGVYEQYF
cdr3_nt: TGCGCCAGCAGTCGTTCGGGACAGGGGGGGGTCTACGAGCAGTACTTC

cdr3_length: 18
d_call: NA
v_call: TRBV25-1
j_call: TRBJ1-5
clone_size: once
cdr3_aa: CASSAGNDGGYSNQPQHF
cdr3_nt: TGTGCCAGCAGTGCAGGGAACGATGGGGGCTATAGCAATCAGCCCCAGCATTTT

cdr3_length: 11
d_call: NA
v_call: TRBV30
j_call: TRBJ2-3
clone_size: NA
cdr3_aa: CAWSKADTQYF
cdr3_nt: TGTGCCTGGTCCAAAGCGGATACGCAGTATTTT

cdr3_length: 15
d_call: NA
v_call: TRBV9
j_call: TRBJ1-1
clone_size: few
cdr3_aa: CASSVTSDAATEAFF
cdr3_nt: TGTGCCAGCAGCGTAACTAGTGACGCCGCCACTGAAGCTTTCTTT

cdr3_length: 15
d_call: NA
v_call: TRBV5-1
j_call: TRBJ2-7
clone_size: once
cdr3_aa: CASSLDPGNFYEQYF
cdr3_nt: TGCGCCAGCAGCTTGGACCCAGGTAATTTCTACGAGCAGTACTTC

cdr3_length: 16
d_call: TRBD2
v_call: TRBV7-2
j_call: TRBJ2-7
clone_size: once
cdr3_aa: CASSPGPGTRTHEQYF
cdr3_nt: TGTGCCAGCAGTCCCGGACCCGGGACTAGGACCCACGAGCAGTACTTC

cdr3_length: 16
d_call: TRBD2
v_call: TRBV5-1
j_call: TRBJ2-1
clone_size: NA
cdr3_aa: CASRGSSGRGYNEQFF
cdr3_nt: TGCGCCAGCAGAGGATCTAGCGGGAGGGGGTACAATGAGCAGTTCTTC

cdr3_length: 13
d_call: TRBD2
v_call: TRBV29-1
j_call: TRBJ2-7
clone_size: NA
cdr3_aa: CSVVSGTTYEQYF
cdr3_nt: TGCAGCGTTGTAAGCGGGACTACCTACGAGCAGTACTTC

cdr3_length: 12
d_call: NA
v_call: TRBV28
j_call: TRBJ2-1
clone_size: NA
cdr3_aa: CASSFASLRQFF
cdr3_nt: TGTGCCAGCAGTTTCGCGAGTTTAAGGCAGTTCTTC

cdr3_length: 17
d_call: NA
v_call: TRBV10-3
j_call: TRBJ1-1
clone_size: NA
cdr3_aa: CAIHVRSGQPRDTEAFF
cdr3_nt: TGTGCCATCCACGTTCGTTCTGGCCAGCCGAGGGACACTGAAGCTTTCTTT

cdr3_length: 15
d_call: TRBD1
v_call: TRBV7-9
j_call: TRBJ2-7
clone_size: NA
cdr3_aa: CASSGYRDSLHEQYF
cdr3_nt: TGTGCCAGCAGCGGATACCGGGACAGTTTACACGAGCAGTACTTC

cdr3_length: 19
d_call: TRBD2
v_call: TRBV19
j_call: TRBJ2-1
clone_size: NA
cdr3_aa: CASSTGTSRTSGRPLEQFF
cdr3_nt: TGTGCCAGTAGTACCGGGACGTCCAGGACTAGCGGGCGACCCCTGGAGCAGTTCTTC

cdr3_length: 13
d_call: NA
v_call: TRBV2
j_call: TRBJ1-2
clone_size: NA
cdr3_aa: CASSEARNYGYTF
cdr3_nt: TGTGCCAGCAGTGAAGCGCGAAACTATGGCTACACCTTC

cdr3_length: 16
d_call: NA
v_call: TRBV9
j_call: TRBJ2-1
clone_size: NA
cdr3_aa: CASSVEGGSSYNEQFF
cdr3_nt: TGTGCCAGCAGCGTAGAAGGCGGAAGCTCCTACAATGAGCAGTTCTTC

cdr3_length: 13
d_call: NA
v_call: TRBV11-2
j_call: TRBJ1-1
clone_size: NA
cdr3_aa: CASSLGIGPEAFF
cdr3_nt: TGTGCCAGCAGCTTAGGGATTGGGCCTGAAGCTTTCTTT

cdr3_length: 13
d_call: NA
v_call: TRBV12-5
j_call: TRBJ1-1
clone_size: NA
cdr3_aa: CASAPQGNTEAFF
cdr3_nt: TGTGCTAGTGCCCCACAGGGGAACACTGAAGCTTTCTTT

cdr3_length: 14
d_call: NA
v_call: TRBV6-1
j_call: TRBJ1-2
clone_size: NA
cdr3_aa: CASSESGNFYGYTF
cdr3_nt: TGTGCCAGCAGTGAATCGGGGAATTTCTATGGCTACACCTTC

cdr3_length: 16
d_call: TRBD1
v_call: TRBV25-1
j_call: TRBJ2-4
clone_size: NA
cdr3_aa: CASSPPGQGRKNIQYF
cdr3_nt: TGTGCCAGCAGCCCCCCGGGACAGGGTCGCAAAAACATTCAGTACTTC

cdr3_length: 11
d_call: NA
v_call: TRBV30
j_call: TRBJ1-1
clone_size: NA
cdr3_aa: CAWRGLGGAFF
cdr3_nt: TGTGCCTGGAGGGGGCTGGGAGGAGCTTTCTTT

cdr3_length: 14
d_call: NA
v_call: TRBV19
j_call: TRBJ1-5
clone_size: once
cdr3_aa: CASSIGRANQPQHF
cdr3_nt: TGTGCCAGTAGTATTGGGCGTGCCAATCAGCCCCAGCATTTT

cdr3_length: 19
d_call: NA
v_call: TRBV21-1
j_call: TRBJ1-2
clone_size: NA
cdr3_aa: CASSKAGGTPLLINYGYTF
cdr3_nt: TGTGCCAGCAGCAAAGCGGGAGGGACACCTCTCCTTATTAACTATGGCTACACCTTC

cdr3_length: 15
d_call: TRBD2
v_call: TRBV2
j_call: TRBJ2-7
clone_size: once
cdr3_aa: CASWEGKRERDEQYF
cdr3_nt: TGTGCCAGCTGGGAAGGGAAGCGGGAGAGGGACGAGCAGTACTTC

cdr3_length: 13
d_call: TRBD1
v_call: TRBV11-2
j_call: TRBJ2-7
clone_size: NA
cdr3_aa: CASSLTGAYEQYF
cdr3_nt: TGTGCCAGCAGCTTAACAGGGGCCTACGAGCAGTACTTC

cdr3_length: 15
d_call: TRBD2
v_call: TRBV4-1
j_call: TRBJ2-7
clone_size: NA
cdr3_aa: CASSQGIFRGGEQYF
cdr3_nt: TGCGCCAGCAGCCAAGGGATATTTCGGGGGGGCGAGCAGTACTTC

cdr3_length: 15
d_call: TRBD2
v_call: TRBV2
j_call: TRBJ2-1
clone_size: NA
cdr3_aa: CASSDGTRARGEQFF
cdr3_nt: TGTGCCAGCAGTGACGGGACTAGAGCTAGAGGTGAGCAGTTCTTC

cdr3_length: 14
d_call: TRBD2
v_call: TRBV5-1
j_call: TRBJ2-7
clone_size: NA
cdr3_aa: CASSLVPAGGEQYF
cdr3_nt: TGCGCCAGCAGCTTGGTCCCAGCGGGAGGCGAGCAGTACTTC

cdr3_length: 15
d_call: NA
v_call: TRBV5-6
j_call: TRBJ2-2
clone_size: NA
cdr3_aa: CASSYGLRYTGELFF
cdr3_nt: TGTGCCAGCAGCTACGGACTGCGTTACACCGGGGAGCTGTTTTTT

cdr3_length: 15
d_call: NA
v_call: TRBV21-1
j_call: TRBJ2-7
clone_size: NA
cdr3_aa: CASRPGASGGYEQYF
cdr3_nt: TGTGCCAGCCGACCCGGGGCTAGCGGGGGGTACGAGCAGTACTTC

cdr3_length: 14
d_call: TRBD1
v_call: TRBV19
j_call: TRBJ1-5
clone_size: NA
cdr3_aa: CASSIQGAQGPQHF
cdr3_nt: TGTGCCAGTAGTATACAGGGGGCTCAGGGGCCCCAGCATTTT